This TCR beta chain was identified in a study of tumor T cells in aggressive B-cell lymphoma. Clones were sequenced by immunoSEQ multiplex PCR, and TCRdb holds only the in-frame ones, with some missing. The sample contains fewer than 3,500 clones, approximately 88% of which appear only once. This clone was detected only a few times. J lost 1 base, V lost 0 bases, and 5 bases had no gene match. CDR3 length: 16 residues. Germline V CDR1 and CDR2: SGHRS, YFSETQ. The sequence came from an adult with diffuse large B cell lymphoma. The genes are TRBV5-1 and TRBJ1-1, with 8 nucleotides matching TRBD1. Sequenced input: tumor tissue. In DNA form, the CDR3 reads TGCGCCAGCAGCTTGGCCCGGACAGGGCCGAACACTGAAGCTTTCTTT. Amino acid sequence: CASSLARTGPNTEAFF.